This is a list of T cell receptor beta chains from one sample in a study of T cell responses to AZD1222 COVID-19 vaccine. Here immunoSEQ multiplex PCR was the method, and the copy in TCRdb shows in-frame clones only, minus some. The repertoire holds 100,000 to 150,000 clones, with around 88% as singletons. Sample: peripheral blood, taken on day 0 of MenACWY control vaccination. Receptors were obtained from an adult in good health. Each CDR3 is given with its conserved first and last residue. D genes are given only for firm matches. Expanded clones are given a class, and other clones once, few, many or no size at all.

CDR3nt,CDR3aa,v_gene,abundance,j_gene,d_gene
TGTGCCAGCAGCACGGGACTAAAGAATGAGCAGTTCTTC,CASSTGLKNEQFF,TRBV7-7,NA,TRBJ2-1,TRBD2
TGTGCCAGCAGCAACCCCATGGCAGGGGTCGGCGGGGAGCTGTTTTTT,CASSNPMAGVGGELFF,TRBV12-1,NA,TRBJ2-2,NA
TGCAGCGTTGAGGATTCAAAACCCTACAATGAGCAGTTCTTC,CSVEDSKPYNEQFF,TRBV29-1,NA,TRBJ2-1,NA
TGTGCCAGCAGTTCTCTAGCGGGAGCCTACAATGAGCAGTTCTTC,CASSSLAGAYNEQFF,TRBV6-4,NA,TRBJ2-1,TRBD2
TGTGCCAGCAGTTACGGACGGGGGGGCCCAATATACGAGCAGTACTTC,CASSYGRGGPIYEQYF,TRBV6-5,NA,TRBJ2-7,TRBD2
TGTGCCAGCAGCTTAGCGGGGAGGTTAGGGGAGACCCAGTACTTC,CASSLAGRLGETQYF,TRBV7-2,NA,TRBJ2-5,NA
TGTGCCGGAAAAAGGGGAAGACCCGATTTTGAGCAGTTCTTC,CAGKRGRPDFEQFF,TRBV30,NA,TRBJ2-1,NA
TGTGCCAGCAGCTTACAGAACACCGGGGAGCTGTTTTTT,CASSLQNTGELFF,TRBV11-2,NA,TRBJ2-2,NA
TGCGCCAGCAAGGAACTAGCGGGAGGCGTAACAGATACGCAGTATTTT,CASKELAGGVTDTQYF,TRBV5-1,NA,TRBJ2-3,TRBD2
TGTGCCAGCATCGACAGGGGAGCCTCGTTTTTTTTCTATGGCTACACCTTC,CASIDRGASFFFYGYTF,TRBV6-4,NA,TRBJ1-2,TRBD1
TGTGCCAGCAGTTACAGGGGGAATCAGCCCCAGCATTTT,CASSYRGNQPQHF,TRBV6-2/TRBV6-3,NA,TRBJ1-5,NA
TGTGCCTGGAGTGTTAGTCAACAGACCCAGTACTTC,CAWSVSQQTQYF,TRBV30,NA,TRBJ2-5,NA
TGTGCCAGCACGAATACCGGGGAGCTGTTTTTT,CASTNTGELFF,TRBV5-8,NA,TRBJ2-2,NA
TGCGCCAGCAGTCAGGGGGAATCCTACGAGCAGTACTTC,CASSQGESYEQYF,TRBV23-1,once,TRBJ2-7,NA
TGTGCCAGCAGTTACTTGGACCGAGGGTACAATGAGCAGTTCTTC,CASSYLDRGYNEQFF,TRBV6-6,NA,TRBJ2-1,NA
TGTGCCAGCAATATCGGGACAGAGAACACTGAAGCTTTCTTT,CASNIGTENTEAFF,TRBV6-6,NA,TRBJ1-1,TRBD1
TGTGCCAGCAGTTACTCGGACCGACACTATGGCTACACCTTC,CASSYSDRHYGYTF,TRBV6-5,NA,TRBJ1-2,NA
TGTGCCAGCAGCCAAGGGGACAGGGGTGAAAAACTGTTTTTT,CASSQGDRGEKLFF,TRBV3-1/TRBV3-2,NA,TRBJ1-4,TRBD1
TGTGCCAGCCGCTCTCGGGGCGGGAGGAACACCGGGGAGCTGTTTTTT,CASRSRGGRNTGELFF,TRBV7-9,NA,TRBJ2-2,TRBD2
TGTGCCAGCAGCCGTAGCGGGAGATCTGGGGCCAACGTCCTGACTTTC,CASSRSGRSGANVLTF,TRBV7-2,NA,TRBJ2-6,TRBD2
TGTGCCAGTGGCTCTTATAGCACAGATACGCAGTATTTT,CASGSYSTDTQYF,TRBV19,few,TRBJ2-3,NA
TGTGCCAGCAGTTACGGGACTAGCGGGGACAATGAGCAGTTCTTC,CASSYGTSGDNEQFF,TRBV6-5,NA,TRBJ2-1,TRBD2
TGTGCCAGCAGACACCCGACCACTAGCACAGATACGCAGTATTTT,CASRHPTTSTDTQYF,TRBV11-2,once,TRBJ2-3,NA
TGCAGCGTTGAAGATCTCGGAAGTGGAAACACCATATATTTT,CSVEDLGSGNTIYF,TRBV29-1,NA,TRBJ1-3,NA
TGTGCCAGCACTCAGGGGCGGGGGAACACCATATATTTT,CASTQGRGNTIYF,TRBV27,NA,TRBJ1-3,NA
TGTGCCAGCCTGGGTGCCCGGTACTATGGCTACACCTTC,CASLGARYYGYTF,TRBV6-6,NA,TRBJ1-2,NA
TGTGCCAGCAAAAACCAAGGGGGGCGCGTAGCTTTCTTT,CASKNQGGRVAFF,TRBV28,NA,TRBJ1-1,NA
TGTGCCAGCAGCCCTACTAGCGGGAGCGCCACCGGGGAGCTGTTTTTT,CASSPTSGSATGELFF,TRBV5-4,NA,TRBJ2-2,TRBD2
TGTGCCAGCGCGGGGACACCCACTGAAGCTTTCTTT,CASAGTPTEAFF,TRBV18,NA,TRBJ1-1,NA
TGCGCCAGCAATCTAGGGACAGAGAACACTGAAGCTTTCTTT,CASNLGTENTEAFF,TRBV5-1,NA,TRBJ1-1,TRBD1
TGCAGCGTTGAAGCTTGGCCAGGGCACTATGGCTACACCTTC,CSVEAWPGHYGYTF,TRBV29-1,NA,TRBJ1-2,NA
TGTGCCAGCAGCCAAGATACGGATACCAAGAGGACCCAGTACTTC,CASSQDTDTKRTQYF,TRBV3-1/TRBV3-2,few,TRBJ2-5,NA
TGTGCCAGCAGCTCTCCCTGGACTGTGATGTACAATGAGCAGTTCTTC,CASSSPWTVMYNEQFF,TRBV7-9,NA,TRBJ2-1,NA
TGTGCCAGCAGCCCCGATGCGGGGCCTGGGACCTACGAGCAGTACTTC,CASSPDAGPGTYEQYF,TRBV7-9,NA,TRBJ2-7,NA
TGTGCCAGCAGCACCTCTAGCGGGCCTTCCGGGACCCAGTACTTC,CASSTSSGPSGTQYF,TRBV6-2/TRBV6-3,NA,TRBJ2-5,TRBD2
TGTGCCAGCAGTGAAAAGCAAACCTACACAGATACGCAGTATTTT,CASSEKQTYTDTQYF,TRBV6-1,NA,TRBJ2-3,NA
TGCGCCAGCAGCCAAGGGGCTAGCAATAATGAGCAGTTCTTC,CASSQGASNNEQFF,TRBV4-3,NA,TRBJ2-1,NA
TGTGCCTGGAGCCTGGACAGGGGTTCACCCCTCCACTTT,CAWSLDRGSPLHF,TRBV30,NA,TRBJ1-6,TRBD1
TGTGCCAGCAGCTTAAAAGAGACCCAGTACTTC,CASSLKETQYF,TRBV11-2,NA,TRBJ2-5,NA
TGTGCCAGCAGCCAGAGTGGCACAGATACGCAGTATTTT,CASSQSGTDTQYF,TRBV3-1/TRBV3-2,NA,TRBJ2-3,NA